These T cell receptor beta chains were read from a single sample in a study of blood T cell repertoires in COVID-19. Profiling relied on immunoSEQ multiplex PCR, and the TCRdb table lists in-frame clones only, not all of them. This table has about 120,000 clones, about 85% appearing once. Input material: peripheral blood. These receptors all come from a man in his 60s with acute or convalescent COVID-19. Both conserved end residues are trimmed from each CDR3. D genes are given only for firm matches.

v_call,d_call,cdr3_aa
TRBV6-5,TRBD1,ASDRARAGELF
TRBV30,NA,AWSKRISGNQPQH
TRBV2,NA,ATGGSSNEKLF
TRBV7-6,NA,ASSTRLTGLAKLF
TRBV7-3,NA,ASSLSGVNTEAF
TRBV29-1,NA,SVEGLGGSTEAF
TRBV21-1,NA,ASSKGAGGYQRETQY
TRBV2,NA,ASSGHISSYEQY
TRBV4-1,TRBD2,ASSQDPRDYLAREQY
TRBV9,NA,ASSATGQNTGELF
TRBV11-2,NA,ASSRGDKQNIQY
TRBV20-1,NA,SAPDSIGYT
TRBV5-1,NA,ASSLVGDSNQPQH
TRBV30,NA,AWTDPGVQY
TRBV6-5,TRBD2,ASSTLAGVTDTQY
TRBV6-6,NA,ASLDTGTNTEAF
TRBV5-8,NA,ASSPADTQY
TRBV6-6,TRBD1,ASSYPPGQGAYEQY
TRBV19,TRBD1,ASSSDRSSTDTQY
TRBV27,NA,ASSLFHRGGAYEQY
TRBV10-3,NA,AISDGGGRNEQF
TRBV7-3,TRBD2,ASSLVGTSGKGTGELF
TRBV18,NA,ASSPTQGYLYGYT
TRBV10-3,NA,ATDLAGELF
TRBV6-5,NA,ASSYRITGNTEAF
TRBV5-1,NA,ASRCLVFGQY
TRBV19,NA,ASSMDPIGSTEAF
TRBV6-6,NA,ASRGTPTDTQY
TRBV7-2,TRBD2,ASSRGGQETQY
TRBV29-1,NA,SVEARQGYEQY
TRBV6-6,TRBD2,ASSPQGVSGRAVNEQF
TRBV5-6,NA,ASSLGRGGTEAF
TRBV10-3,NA,AISESSGRRYEQY
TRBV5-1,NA,ASSQAHSTGELF
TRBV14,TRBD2,ASSPASGANNEQF
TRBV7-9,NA,ASSLYSGYPQPQH
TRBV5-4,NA,ASSLGGRDAGLSEQY
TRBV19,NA,ASRQPGQFYGYT
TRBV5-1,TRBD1,ASSLDRGQGEAF
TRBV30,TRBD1,AWTRTGAISGNTIY
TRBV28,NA,ASSFRGQETQY
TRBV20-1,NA,SASHRETQY
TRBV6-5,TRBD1,ASRRTGFANVLT